The following is a T cell receptor (beta chain) sequence with its context. Its antigen is undetermined. The sample originates from a study of OX40 agonist ivuxolimab in advanced cancers. Turning to the study itself: Those enrolled were roughly 85% male, with a mean age of 60 years and ages from roughly 23 to 80. General study findings and limits: Antigen specificity remained undetermined for the expanded peripheral T cells.

Sequencing used immunoSEQ multiplex PCR; TCRdb keeps in-frame clones, though not all of them. This table has under 80,000 clones, about nine tenths appearing once. This CDR3 comprises 15 residues. Germline V gene lookup returns CDR1 LNHDA and CDR2 SQIVND (reference sequence). V lost 4 bases, J lost 9 bases, and 18 bases lay in between. This sequence joins TRBV19 and TRBJ2-2; D assignment may be TRBD1 or TRBD2 (5 bases each). The sequence was obtained from an adult with an advanced solid tumor such as melanoma, head and neck, liver or kidney cancer. Sequenced here: CD4+ or CD8+ T cells sorted from blood, sampled in a trial of the OX40 agonist ivuxolimab. This chain's CDR3 is CASSNRDGGRRELFF. For the CDR3, the DNA is TGTGCCAGTAGTAACCGGGACGGAGGTCGCCGGGAGCTGTTTTTT.